This T cell receptor beta chain was captured in a study of shared clonotypes between healthy human individuals. Terminally differentiated effector memory CD45RA+ cells were excluded from the naive CD8 cells, which were CD45RO-negative and positively selected for CCR7. Some clones are missing from TCRdb's copy, which holds only in-frame ones; the method was immunoSEQ multiplex PCR. Found here are under 2,000,000 clones, approximately 95% of them singletons; the top ten hold 1% to 1.5%. The CDR3 covers 16 residues. Germline CDR1 is SEHNR and CDR2 is FQNEAQ (reference sequence). V lost 4 bases and J 6 bases, leaving 19 bases between the germline ends.

Source material: naive CD8+ T cells sorted from blood. J is TRBJ2-1 and V is TRBV7-9; maybe TRBD1 (5 bases). This sequence originates from a man aged 18-30 years in good health. Here the CDR3 DNA reads TGTGCCAGCAGCTCTACGCCAATTGACAGCCCCAATGAGCAGTTCTTC. Amino acid sequence: CASSSTPIDSPNEQFF.